A selection of T cell receptor beta chains follows, all from one sample in a study of early T cells in non-severe SARS-CoV-2 infection. TCRdb re-derived calls from the 5' RACE reads in MiXCR, one entry per CDR3 protein. The profile shows 98,000 or so distinct CDR3 sequences, around 12% of them singletons. The source material was whole blood, sampled at baseline. The receptor source for this set is an adult who was a healthcare worker with PCR-confirmed SARS-CoV-2 infection or an uninfected control (not recorded which). Both conserved end residues are part of each CDR3. A D gene is named only where the DNA matches it firmly. Only part of the rows carry a size: once, few, many, or a class if the clone is expanded.

clone_size j_call d_call v_call cdr3_aa cdr3_nt
- TRBJ2-2 TRBD1 TRBV5-1 CASSLGQGPPTGELFF TGCGCCAGCAGCTTGGGACAGGGCCCTCCCACCGGGGAGCTGTTTTTT
- TRBJ2-3 - TRBV25-1 CASSDPPADTQYF TGTGCCAGCAGTGACCCTCCGGCAGATACGCAGTATTTT
- TRBJ2-5 - TRBV7-7 CASSPVRQLWGETQYF TGTGCTAGCAGCCCTGTCAGGCAACTGTGGGGTGAGACCCAGTACTTC
few TRBJ1-1 - TRBV4-1 CASSQDGSGSTEAFF TGCGCCAGCAGCCAAGATGGATCGGGATCCACTGAAGCTTTCTTT
few TRBJ2-7 TRBD1 TRBV27 CASSYYRGTGYEQYF TGTGCCAGCAGTTATTACAGGGGCACGGGTTACGAGCAGTACTTC
many TRBJ2-2 TRBD1 TRBV11-1 CASRRGRQGNAGELFF TGTGCCAGCCGCCGAGGGAGACAGGGGAATGCCGGGGAGCTGTTTTTT
few TRBJ2-7 - TRBV18 CASSPGQLLYEQYF TGTGCCAGCTCACCCGGACAGCTTCTTTACGAGCAGTACTTC
- TRBJ2-5 - TRBV5-1 CASHPGDGETQYF TGCGCCAGCCACCCCGGTGATGGGGAGACCCAGTACTTC
few TRBJ2-7 - TRBV29-1 CSVRGSYYEQYF TGCAGCGTTCGGGGCAGCTACTACGAGCAGTACTTC
- TRBJ1-1 - TRBV13 CASSATSNTEAFF TGTGCCAGCAGCGCAACATCGAACACTGAAGCTTTCTTT
- TRBJ1-4 - TRBV11-3 CASSLRADEKLFF TGTGCCAGCAGCTTAAGGGCGGACGAAAAACTGTTTTTT
- TRBJ1-2 TRBD1 TRBV19 CASNRPGQSYGYTF TGTGCCAGTAACCGCCCGGGACAGAGTTATGGCTACACCTTC
few TRBJ2-1 - TRBV20-1 CSAPRAGMDEQFF TGCAGTGCCCCCCGAGCGGGTATGGATGAGCAGTTCTTC
- TRBJ1-6 TRBD1 TRBV25-1 CASSGTGGDSPLHF TGTGCCAGCAGTGGGACAGGGGGAGATTCACCCCTCCACTTT
few TRBJ2-4 - TRBV29-1 CSVDVGGIGKNIQYF TGCAGCGTTGATGTAGGGGGTATAGGCAAAAACATTCAGTACTTC